This T cell receptor beta chain was documented in a study of T cell changes during pregnancy in multiple sclerosis. Data came from immunoSEQ multiplex PCR; TCRdb stores just in-frame clones and leaves some out. Among more than 85,000 clones listed, 85% to 95% were seen once. J lost 2 bases, V lost 0 bases, and 3 bases had no gene match. CDR1 is SGHTA, CDR2 FQGNSA, per germline. This CDR3 is 15 amino acids long. The V and J genes are TRBV7-2 and TRBJ2-7; TRBD2 matches at 8 bases. Here the sequenced sample was peripheral blood, taken before pregnancy. The source of this sequence is a female donor with multiple sclerosis, enrolled in a pregnancy study. CDR3 DNA: TGTGCCAGCAGCTTAGCTAGCGGGACTGCCTACGAGCAGTACTTC. The encoded protein is CASSLASGTAYEQYF.